This TCR beta chain was captured by sequencing in a study of Graves' ophthalmopathy and Graves' hyperthyroidism. General observations from the study: Forecasting of ophthalmopathy progression by the model achieved 60% to 71% sensitivity and 72.22% specificity.

Exclusion covered patients with other autoimmune diseases or uncontrolled infections (as well as pregnancy or lactation). Clinicians made diagnoses from clinical symptoms, serum thyroxine, TRAb, thyroid ultrasound and orbital computed tomography. Fresh peripheral blood, roughly 10 ml, was the PBMC source. This clonotype was seen many times. No antigen is known for it. Germline CDR1 and CDR2: SGHRS and YFSETQ. CDR3 length: 15 amino acids. V lost 0 bases, J lost 10 bases, and 16 bases lay in between. Amplification from RNA transcripts yielded the TCR beta CDR3 regions. HTBI primers were used in a first-round RT-PCR, which preceded a second-round multiplex PCR. Using its own MiXCR run on the multiplex PCR reads, TCRdb lists one record per CDR3 protein. The sample carries around 600,000 distinct CDR3 sequences, about 41% recorded once.

The clonotype originates from an adult man with Graves' ophthalmopathy. Sequencing was done on a sample of peripheral blood. The chain couples TRBV5-1 to TRBJ1-4, with no clear D. This chain's CDR3 is CASSLGGQDVSKLFF. DNA of the CDR3: TGCGCCAGCAGCTTGGGTGGGCAAGATGTTTCAAAACTGTTTTTT.